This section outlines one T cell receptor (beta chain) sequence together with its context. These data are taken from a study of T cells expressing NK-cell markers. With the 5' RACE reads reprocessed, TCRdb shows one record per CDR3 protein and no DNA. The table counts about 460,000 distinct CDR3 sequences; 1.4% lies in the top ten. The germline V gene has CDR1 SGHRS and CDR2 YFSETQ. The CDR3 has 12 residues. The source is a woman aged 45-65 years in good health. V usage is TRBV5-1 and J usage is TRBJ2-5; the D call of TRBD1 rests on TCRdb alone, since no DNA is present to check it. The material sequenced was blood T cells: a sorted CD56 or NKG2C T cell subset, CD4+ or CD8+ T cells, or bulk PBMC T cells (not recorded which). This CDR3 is CASSPGSETQYF.